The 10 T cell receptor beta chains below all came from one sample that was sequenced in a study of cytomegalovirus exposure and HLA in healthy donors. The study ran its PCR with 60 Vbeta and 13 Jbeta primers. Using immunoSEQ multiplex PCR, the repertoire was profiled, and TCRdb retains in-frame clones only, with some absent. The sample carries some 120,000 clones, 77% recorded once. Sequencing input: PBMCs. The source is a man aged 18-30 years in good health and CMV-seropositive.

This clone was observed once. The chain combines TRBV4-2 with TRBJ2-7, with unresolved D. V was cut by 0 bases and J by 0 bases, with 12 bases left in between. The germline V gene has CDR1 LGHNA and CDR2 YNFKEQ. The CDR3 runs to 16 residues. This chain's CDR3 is CASSQDAGSYSYEQYF. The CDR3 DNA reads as TGTGCCAGCAGCCAAGACGCCGGGTCCTACTCCTACGAGCAGTACTTC.

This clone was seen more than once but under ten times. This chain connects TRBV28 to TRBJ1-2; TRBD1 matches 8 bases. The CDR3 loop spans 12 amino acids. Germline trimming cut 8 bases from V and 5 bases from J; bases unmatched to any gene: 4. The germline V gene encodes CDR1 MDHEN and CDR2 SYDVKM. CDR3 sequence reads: CASEQGGYGYTF. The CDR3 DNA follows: TGTGCCAGCGAACAGGGGGGGTATGGCTACACCTTC.

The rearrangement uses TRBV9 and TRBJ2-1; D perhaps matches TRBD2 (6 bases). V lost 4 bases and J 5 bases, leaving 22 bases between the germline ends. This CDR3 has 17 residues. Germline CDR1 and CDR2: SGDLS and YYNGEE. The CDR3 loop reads CASSPTSRGFSDNEQFF. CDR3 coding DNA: TGTGCCAGCAGCCCCACCTCGCGGGGCTTTTCGGACAATGAGCAGTTCTTC.

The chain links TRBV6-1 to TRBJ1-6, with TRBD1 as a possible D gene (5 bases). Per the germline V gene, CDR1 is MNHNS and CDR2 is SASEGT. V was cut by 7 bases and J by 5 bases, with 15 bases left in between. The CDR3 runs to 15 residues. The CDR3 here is CASTQGRGDNSPLHF. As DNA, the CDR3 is TGTGCCAGCACCCAGGGAAGAGGTGATAATTCACCCCTCCACTTT.

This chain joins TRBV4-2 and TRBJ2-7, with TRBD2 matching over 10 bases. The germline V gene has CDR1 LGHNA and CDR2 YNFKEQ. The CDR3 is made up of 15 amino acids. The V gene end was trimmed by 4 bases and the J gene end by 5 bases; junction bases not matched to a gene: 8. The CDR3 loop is CASSPISGGANEQYF. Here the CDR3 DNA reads TGTGCCAGCAGCCCTATAAGCGGGGGGGCCAACGAGCAGTACTTC.

The DNA for the CDR3 is TGTGCCAGCTCACCAATGAACAGGGGGAACACTGAAGCTTTCTTT. Translating gives CASSPMNRGNTEAFF. The chain links TRBV18 to TRBJ1-1; TRBD1 matches at 7 bases. This CDR3 has 15 amino acids. The germline V gene has CDR1 KGHSH and CDR2 LQKENI. Trimming took 2 bases from V and 1 from J; bases not matched to a gene: 4.

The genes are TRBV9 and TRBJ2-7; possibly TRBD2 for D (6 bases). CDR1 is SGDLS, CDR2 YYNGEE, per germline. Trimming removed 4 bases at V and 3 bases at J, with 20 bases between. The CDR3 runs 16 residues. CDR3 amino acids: CASSSSRDSILYEQYF. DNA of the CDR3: TGTGCCAGCAGCTCTTCTCGGGACTCCATTCTCTACGAGCAGTACTTC.

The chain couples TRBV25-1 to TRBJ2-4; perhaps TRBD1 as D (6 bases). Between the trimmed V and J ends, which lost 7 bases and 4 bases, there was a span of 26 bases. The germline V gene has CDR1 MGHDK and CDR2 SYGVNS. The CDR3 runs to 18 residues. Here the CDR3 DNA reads TGTGCCAGCACGAGACCGACAGGCTCCATATCCTTTAAAAACATTCAGTACTTC. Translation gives CASTRPTGSISFKNIQYF.

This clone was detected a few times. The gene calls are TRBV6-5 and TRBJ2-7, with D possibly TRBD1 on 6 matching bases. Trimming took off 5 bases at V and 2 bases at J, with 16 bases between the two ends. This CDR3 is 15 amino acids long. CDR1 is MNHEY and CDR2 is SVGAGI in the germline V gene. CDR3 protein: CASSPEQGTAYEQYF. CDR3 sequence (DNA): TGTGCCAGCAGTCCCGAGCAGGGGACGGCCTACGAGCAGTACTTC.

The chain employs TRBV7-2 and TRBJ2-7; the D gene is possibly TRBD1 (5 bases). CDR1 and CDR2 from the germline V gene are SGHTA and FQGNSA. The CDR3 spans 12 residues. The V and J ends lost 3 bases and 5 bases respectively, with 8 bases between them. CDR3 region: CASSLSGNEQYF. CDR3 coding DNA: TGTGCCAGCAGCTTGTCAGGGAACGAGCAGTACTTC.